The 18 T cell receptor beta chains listed next were all sequenced from one sample in a study of cytomegalovirus exposure and HLA in healthy donors. 60 Vbeta and 13 Jbeta primers were used in PCR. Data came from immunoSEQ multiplex PCR; TCRdb stores just in-frame clones and leaves some out. The sample yields 280,000 or so clones, approximately 90% seen once. Input material: PBMCs. These TCRs come from a woman aged 18 to 35 in good health and CMV-seronegative.

Comment on this clone: The germline gene is not matched at one end of the junction; a read error may be the cause. The V call is TRBV7-9, the J call TRBJ2-3; D unclear. The CDR3 sequence is 13 residues long. From germline, CDR1 is SEHNR and CDR2 FQNEAQ (reference sequence). CDR3 sequence (DNA): TGTTCCAGCAGCGCACATTCCATGGATACGCAGTATTTT. Translating it yields CSSSAHSMDTQYF.

The V and J genes are TRBV27 and TRBJ2-7; D perhaps matches TRBD1 (6 bases). The CDR3 runs to 14 residues. The V gene's germline CDR1 is MNHEY and CDR2 SMNVEV (reference sequence). The V and J ends lost 4 bases and 1 base respectively, with 11 bases between them. CDR3 region: CASSSNDRSYEQYF. In DNA, the CDR3 is TGTGCCAGCAGTTCCAACGACAGGTCCTACGAGCAGTACTTC.

This clone appeared a single time. This chain uses TRBV11-2 with TRBJ1-6, with 7 positions matching TRBD1. V lost 0 bases and J lost 10; bases outside the gene matches: 9. CDR1 and CDR2 from the germline V gene are SGHAT and FQNNGV. The CDR3 sequence is 16 residues long. The CDR3 DNA reads as TGTGCCAGCAGCTTAGATCGACCAGGGGGTTCATCACCCCTCCACTTT. It encodes CASSLDRPGGSSPLHF.

The chain employs TRBV25-1 and TRBJ2-1; 15 nucleotides agree with TRBD2. The CDR3 runs to 14 residues. After removal of 7 bases from V and 9 bases from J, the junction contained 4 bases not matched to a gene. CDR1 is MGHDK and CDR2 is SYGVNS in the germline V gene. CDR3 protein: CASTGLAGGLEQFF. CDR3 nucleotide sequence: TGTGCCAGCACTGGACTAGCGGGGGGGCTTGAGCAGTTCTTC.

CDR3 residues: CASSARRQGVSNQPQHF. The CDR3 nucleotides read TGTGCCAGCAGCGCCAGGCGACAGGGGGTTAGCAATCAGCCCCAGCATTTT. This chain links TRBV2 with TRBJ1-5; 9 positions agree with TRBD1. The V segment lost 6 bases and the J segment 0 bases; nucleotides outside the gene matches: 9. This CDR3 spans 17 amino acids. CDR1 and CDR2 from the germline V gene are SNHLY and FYNNEI. The variable domain in full, completed from reference TRBV2 and TRBJ1-5, reads EPEVTQTPSHQVTQMGQEVILRCVPISNHLYFYWYRQILGQKVEFLVSFYNNEISEKSEIFDDQFSVERPDGSNFTLKIRSTKLEDSAMYFCASSARRQGVSNQPQHFGDGTRLSIL.

J is TRBJ1-1 and V is TRBV9; 8 nucleotides line up with TRBD1. CDR3 length: 12 residues. Germline V gives CDR1 SGDLS, CDR2 YYNGEE. V lost 3 bases and J lost 11; bases outside the gene matches: 6. CDR3 in DNA: TGTGCCAGCAGCGCCAAAACAGGGGGGGCTTTCTTT. Its translation is CASSAKTGGAFF.

This chain connects TRBV6-5 to TRBJ1-2; D uncertain. V was shortened by 6 bases and J by 0 bases, with 14 bases between the two germline ends. The CDR3 sequence is 15 residues long. Germline V gene lookup returns CDR1 MNHEY and CDR2 SVGAGI. CDR3: CASSRAGSTNYGYTF. CDR3 nucleotides: TGTGCCAGCAGCCGAGCCGGGTCTACTAACTATGGCTACACCTTC.

The V and J genes are TRBV18 and TRBJ1-1, with D maybe TRBD1 (5 bases). Trimming left V 5 bases short and J 3 bases short, with 10 bases between. The CDR3 totals 13 residues. Germline assignment: CDR1 KGHSH and CDR2 LQKENI. CDR3 in DNA: TGTGCCAGCTCAATTGGGGGGGACACTGAAGCTTTCTTT. This gives the protein CASSIGGDTEAFF.

V is TRBV10-3 and J is TRBJ2-1; 7 bases match TRBD1. The V gene end was trimmed by 4 bases and the J gene end by 7 bases; junction bases not matched to a gene: 10. CDR1 and CDR2 from the germline V gene are ENHRY and SYGVKD. The CDR3 contains 15 residues. In nucleotides, the CDR3 is TGTGCCATCAGTGTTAGGCAGGGGGTGAGGAATGAGCAGTTCTTC. It is translated as CAISVRQGVRNEQFF.

This chain joins TRBV7-9 and TRBJ1-6, with TRBD1 matching 7 bases. Germline V gives CDR1 SEHNR, CDR2 FQNEAQ (reference sequence). The length of the CDR3 is 14 residues. J gave up 9 bases and V 6 bases, and 8 bases lay outside the gene matches. The CDR3 region has the DNA TGTGCCAGCAGAATTACAGGGGACTTTTCACCCCTCCACTTT. It yields the protein CASRITGDFSPLHF.

The chain uses TRBV27 and TRBJ1-6; a weak D match, TRBD1 (6 bases). This CDR3 contains 16 residues. Trimming took 4 bases from V and 7 from J, leaving 17 bases between them. CDR1 is MNHEY and CDR2 is SMNVEV in the germline V gene (reference sequence). In nucleotides, the CDR3 is TGTGCCAGCAGTTCCCTCTACAGGGAATTCAATTCACCCCTCCACTTT. Translated: CASSSLYREFNSPLHF.

This chain links TRBV27 with TRBJ1-4; D is perhaps TRBD1 (5 bases). CDR1 MNHEY and CDR2 SMNVEV come from the germline V gene (reference sequence). The CDR3 runs 17 residues. The germline V and J ends were trimmed by 2 bases and 7 bases, with 20 bases remaining between them. The CDR3 DNA reads as TGTGCCAGCAGTTTAAGGCAGGGAGGGGTCCCTAGTGAAAAACTGTTTTTT. It is translated as CASSLRQGGVPSEKLFF.

The chain employs TRBV2 and TRBJ2-1; the match to TRBD2 covers 15 bases. The junction had 12 bases not matched to a gene; V was cut back by 6 bases and J by 9 bases. This CDR3 comprises 17 residues. CDR1 and CDR2 (germline): SNHLY, FYNNEI. As DNA, the CDR3 is TGTGCCAGCAGAAGGACTAGCGGGGGGGCTGGGAGGATTGAGCAGTTCTTC. Translating gives CASRRTSGGAGRIEQFF.

The CDR3 nucleotides read TGTGCCAGCAGCGTAGATAGGGGCGCAGGGGCCAACGTCCTGACTTTC. This gives the protein CASSVDRGAGANVLTF. V usage is TRBV9 and J usage is TRBJ2-6; a possible D gene is TRBD1 (5 bases). CDR1 SGDLS and CDR2 YYNGEE come from the germline V gene. This CDR3 is built from 16 residues. The ends were cut back, 0 bases at V and 4 bases at J, with 11 bases in the middle.

The rearrangement joins TRBV10-1 to TRBJ2-5; TRBD2 might be the D (7 bases). Trimming left V 0 bases short and J 5 bases short, with 13 bases between. Per the germline V gene, CDR1 is WNHNN and CDR2 is SYGVQD (reference sequence). The CDR3 contains 15 residues. CDR3 in amino acids: CASSESRGGLETQYF. The CDR3 nucleotides read TGCGCCAGCAGTGAGTCGAGGGGGGGGCTGGAGACCCAGTACTTC.

For the CDR3, the DNA is TGTGCCAGCAGCTTAATTCGGGGACAGGGGACGGGCGAGCAGTACTTC. Its protein product is CASSLIRGQGTGEQYF. This sequence joins TRBV7-2 and TRBJ2-7; TRBD1 matches 10 bases. V shed 2 bases and J 6 bases; nucleotides not matched to a gene: 10. Germline-derived CDR1 and CDR2 are SGHTA and FQGNSA. This CDR3 contains 16 residues.

The table lists this clone with a count of one. The chain recombines TRBV6-5 with TRBJ2-1, with D possibly TRBD2 on 7 matching bases. From germline, CDR1 is MNHEY and CDR2 SVGAGI. Trimming shortened V by 5 bases and J by 6 bases, and 17 bases separated the two germline ends. This CDR3 has 15 residues. DNA of the CDR3: TGTGCCAGCAGTACGGTGACTAGCAGGGGCAATGAGCAGTTCTTC. This gives the protein CASSTVTSRGNEQFF.

This clone appeared a few times. The chain combines TRBV19 with TRBJ1-5; TRBD1 agrees at 8 bases. The CDR3 loop spans 13 amino acids. V trimming: 7 bases; J trimming: 10 bases; junction bases outside the gene matches: 9. The germline V gene encodes CDR1 LNHDA and CDR2 SQIVND (reference sequence). The CDR3: CASTDRGQGPQHF. The CDR3 DNA follows: TGTGCCAGTACCGACAGGGGACAAGGACCCCAGCATTTT.